The following is a T cell receptor beta chain sequence with its context. What it binds is unknown. The data were taken from a study of beta chain features in type 1 diabetes. Findings of the study overall: Naive, central memory and regulatory TCRB repertoires appeared more similar among patients than healthy donors. It was not settled here whether HLA type affects TCRB rearrangement.

Expressed TCRB transcripts were sequenced, since all the RNA that had been isolated was reverse transcribed. Sequenced naive, central memory and regulatory T cell samples produced an average of roughly 3.5 million reads. TCRdb keeps only in-frame clones here, not all; method: immunoSEQ multiplex PCR. The table shows 150,000 or so clones, with approximately 10% occurring only once. The CDR3 sequence is 14 residues long. The V gene's germline CDR1 is SSHAT and CDR2 FNYEAQ (reference sequence). J gave up 5 bases and V 5 bases, and 7 bases lay outside the gene matches. This sequence was found in a woman aged 40 to 49 in good health. The J gene is TRBJ2-5, the V gene TRBV7-7, with 8 bases matching TRBD1. The sequencing sample was made of central memory CD4+ T cells from blood. CDR3 residues: CASSPPGGAETQYF. In DNA, the CDR3 is TGTGCCAGCAGCCCCCCAGGGGGCGCGGAGACCCAGTACTTC.